This TCR beta chain stems from a study of cytomegalovirus exposure and HLA in healthy donors. Study summary: Earlier, 95 million to 140 million unique TCR beta sequences were recovered from roughly 170 million T cells by an analysis. A preliminary data release comprised tens of millions of unique TCRs obtained from HLA-typed donors.

A word on this clone: Its antigen is as yet unknown.

Whole-study results and caveats: It was shown in a later analysis that HLA-associated TCR beta chains were more clonally expanded than other, equally common chains.

There are 19 residues in the CDR3. CDR1 and CDR2 (germline): LNHDA, SQIVND (reference sequence). J was trimmed by 1 base and V by 3 bases; bases with no gene match: 9. It was with 60 Vbeta and 13 Jbeta primers that the PCR ran. The data were produced by immunoSEQ multiplex PCR, yet TCRdb's version contains in-frame clones alone and is incomplete. The sample records under 200,000 clones, 70% to 90% being singletons. Input material: PBMCs. This TCR was recovered from a woman younger than 35 in good health and CMV-seronegative. The chain carries TRBV19 and TRBJ2-2; 12 positions match TRBD2. CDR3 DNA: TGTGCCAGTAGTATTAAACTAGCGGGGGGCGAGCGGAACACCGGGGAGCTGTTTTTT. Protein product: CASSIKLAGGERNTGELFF.